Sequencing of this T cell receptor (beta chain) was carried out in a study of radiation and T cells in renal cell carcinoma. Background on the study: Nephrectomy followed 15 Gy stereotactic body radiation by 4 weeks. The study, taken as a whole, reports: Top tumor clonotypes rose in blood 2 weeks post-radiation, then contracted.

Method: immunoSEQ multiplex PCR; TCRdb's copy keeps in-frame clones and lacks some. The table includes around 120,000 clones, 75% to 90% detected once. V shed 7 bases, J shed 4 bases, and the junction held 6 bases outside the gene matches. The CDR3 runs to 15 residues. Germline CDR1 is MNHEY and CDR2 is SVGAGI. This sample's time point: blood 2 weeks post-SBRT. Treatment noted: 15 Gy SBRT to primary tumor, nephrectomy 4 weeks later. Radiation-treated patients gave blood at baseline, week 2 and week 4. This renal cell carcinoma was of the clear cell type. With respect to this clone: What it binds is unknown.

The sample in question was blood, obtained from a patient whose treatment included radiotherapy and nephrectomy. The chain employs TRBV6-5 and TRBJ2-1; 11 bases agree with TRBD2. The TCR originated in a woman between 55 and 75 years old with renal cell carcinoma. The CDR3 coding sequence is TGTGCCAGCACCCCGGGACTAGCGGCTTACAATGAGCAGTTCTTC. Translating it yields CASTPGLAAYNEQFF.